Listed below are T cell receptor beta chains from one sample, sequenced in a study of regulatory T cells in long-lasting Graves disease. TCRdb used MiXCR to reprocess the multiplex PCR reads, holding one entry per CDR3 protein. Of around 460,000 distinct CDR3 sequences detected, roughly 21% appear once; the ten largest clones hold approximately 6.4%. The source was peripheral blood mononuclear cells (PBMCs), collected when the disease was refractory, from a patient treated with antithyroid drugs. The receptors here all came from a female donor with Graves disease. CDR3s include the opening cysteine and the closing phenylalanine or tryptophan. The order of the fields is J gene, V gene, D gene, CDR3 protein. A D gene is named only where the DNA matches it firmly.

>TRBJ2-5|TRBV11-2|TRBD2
CASSLGLAAPETQYF
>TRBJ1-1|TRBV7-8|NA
CASSLGRLVNTEAFF
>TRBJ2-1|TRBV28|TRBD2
CASRIPGLAGSEQFF
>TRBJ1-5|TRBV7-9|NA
CASSLDSDNQPQHF
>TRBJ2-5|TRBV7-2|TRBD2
CASSRQGTSGNQETQYF
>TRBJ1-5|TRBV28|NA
CASRRQLNQPQHF
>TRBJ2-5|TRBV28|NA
CASSSGPLETQYF
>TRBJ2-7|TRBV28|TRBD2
CASSPWTSGSRYEQYF
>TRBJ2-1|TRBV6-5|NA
CASSYMGGLYNEQFF
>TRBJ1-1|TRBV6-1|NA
CASGAGAEAFF
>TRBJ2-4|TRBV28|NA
CASSPRDIQYF
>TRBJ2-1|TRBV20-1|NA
CSARPPNRPGNEQFF
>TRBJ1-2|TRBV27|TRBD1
CASSSDRLYGYTF
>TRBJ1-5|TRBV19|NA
CASSLDFKDDQPQHF
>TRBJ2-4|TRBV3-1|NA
CASSQEVRWGNPAKNIQYF
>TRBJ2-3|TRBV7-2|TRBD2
CASSLLAGGGGSTDTQYF
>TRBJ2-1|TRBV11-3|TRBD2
CASSSRTSGSNEQFF
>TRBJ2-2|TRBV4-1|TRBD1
CASSQENPGGVGTGELFF
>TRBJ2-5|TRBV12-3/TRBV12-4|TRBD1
CASSFDLGTGAETQYF
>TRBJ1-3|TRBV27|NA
CASKKTYNGNTIYF
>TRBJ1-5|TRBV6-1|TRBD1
CASKDPGQGFQPQHF
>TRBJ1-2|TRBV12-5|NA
CASGLVPLGGAVSGYTF
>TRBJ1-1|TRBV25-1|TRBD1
CASSDISRGTEAFF
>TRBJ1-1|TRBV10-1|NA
CASSGHPSPAEAAFF
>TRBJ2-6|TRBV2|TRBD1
CASSPGTGVSGANVLTF
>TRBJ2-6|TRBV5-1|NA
CASSLWGAEGANVLTF
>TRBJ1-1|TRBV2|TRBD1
CASSESGQGNLFWNTEAFF
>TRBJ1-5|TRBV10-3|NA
CAISPGASNQPQHF
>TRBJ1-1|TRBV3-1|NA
CASSAQPGTEAFF
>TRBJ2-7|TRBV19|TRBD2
CASSIAGGFSEQYF